This paragraph reports one T cell receptor (beta chain). There are 19 residues in the CDR3. Trimming cost V 3 bases and J 2 bases, with 24 bases left between them. Per germline, CDR1 LNHDA and CDR2 SQIVND (reference sequence). This specimen belongs to a study of shared T cell receptors in the human thymus. Assay: immunoSEQ multiplex PCR; the TCRdb copy retains only in-frame clones and omits some. The data contain around 65,000 clones, 90% to 95% of them seen just once; the ten biggest clones take up around 0.03%. This sequence was found in a human donor. Material: thymocytes. J is TRBJ2-3 and V is TRBV19; no clear D. CDR3: CASSITSRKDNPITDTQYF. For the CDR3, the DNA is TGTGCCAGTAGTATCACCTCAAGAAAAGACAACCCTATCACAGATACGCAGTATTTT.